This record concerns one T cell receptor beta chain sequence. These data are taken from a study of blood T cell repertoires in COVID-19. On the study more broadly: The study drew acute and convalescent COVID-19 samples from the United States, Italy and Spain. Sample material is recorded as cDNA or gDNA derived from T cells, B-cell-depleted T cells, or PBMCs.

Under the authors' procedure: Amplification of reference gene primers was used by the study to estimate nucleated cell counts. This table comes from immunoSEQ multiplex PCR, and its TCRdb copy is limited to in-frame clones, with some not included. Clone size and the V and J calls come from that table; the DNA yielded D and trimming. The sample has approximately 260,000 clones, more than 85% seen once. This sequence was found in a man aged 18-30 years with active or convalescent COVID-19. The sequenced sample was peripheral blood.

The CDR3 nucleotides are TGTGCCAGCTCTCTTACAGGGTTCGGCACAGATACGCAGTATTTT. It yields the protein CASSLTGFGTDTQYF. The chain uses TRBV18 and TRBJ2-3, with D maybe TRBD1 (6 bases). Germline CDR1 reads KGHSH; CDR2 reads LQKENI. Trimming shortened V by 6 bases and J by 1 base, and 14 bases separated the two germline ends. The CDR3 runs to 15 residues.